This T cell receptor beta chain came from a study of regulatory T cells in long-lasting Graves disease. Time point denoted: newly diagnosed GD, antithyroid drugs for less than 3 months. With RNA extracted from PBMCs as input, the TCR library was made. From an endocrinology department in Xi'an, China, came the patients. A word on this clonotype: What it recognizes is unknown.

Trimming took off 4 bases at V and 5 bases at J, with 17 bases between the two ends. The germline V gene has CDR1 SGHNT and CDR2 YYREEE (reference sequence). The CDR3 contains 15 residues. Findings of the study overall: Persistent disease favored TRBV28, TRBJ1-2 and TRBJ2-5. Peripheral blood, not thyroid tissue, was the sole material studied. Comparison showed that persistent patients shared more public clonotypes (about 2,700) than new patients (approximately 930).

Relying on iRepertoire HTBI primers and Arm-PCR of CDR3 regions, the team built TCR beta libraries. Each CDR3 protein is one row after TCRdb ran MiXCR on the multiplex PCR reads. The table has about 430,000 distinct CDR3 sequences, approximately 15% seen once. These data also formed part of another study, on T cells in Graves' hyperthyroidism and ophthalmopathy.

The TCR originated in a woman aged 40 to 55 with Graves disease. The sequences come from peripheral blood mononuclear cells (PBMCs), collected at new diagnosis, from a patient treated with antithyroid drugs. The chain combines TRBV5-4 with TRBJ2-3; possible D gene TRBD2, 5 bases. CDR3 sequence (DNA): TGTGCCAGCAGCGTAGCGCCCTCAGCGAGAGATACGCAGTATTTT. Translation: CASSVAPSARDTQYF.